These 32 T cell receptor beta chains originate from one sample sequenced in a study of T cells in Graves' hyperthyroidism and ophthalmopathy. TCR beta CDR3 regions were amplified from RNA transcripts. When the TCR CDR3 underwent first-round RT-PCR, the HTBI primer set was used. TCRdb reanalysed the multiplex PCR reads using MiXCR and keeps one entry per CDR3 protein. The sample records over 400,000 distinct CDR3 sequences, approximately 15% being singletons. The sequencing input was blood. Every receptor here comes from a man younger than 35 with Graves' ophthalmopathy.

This clonotype was recorded a few times. The genes are TRBV27 and TRBJ1-1; maybe TRBD1 (5 bases). The CDR3 has 16 residues. The V and J ends lost 0 bases and 0 bases respectively, with 11 bases between them. Per germline, CDR1 MNHEY and CDR2 SMNVEV (reference sequence). The CDR3 nucleotides read TGTGCCAGCAGTTTATCGGGGGGGGGTCTGAACACTGAAGCTTTCTTT. Translated, it gives CASSLSGGGLNTEAFF.

This clonotype was observed many times. This sequence joins TRBV20-1 and TRBJ1-2, with D possibly being TRBD1 (5 bases). V lost 3 bases to trimming and J lost 6 bases, with 8 bases between them. Germline loops: CDR1 DFQATT, CDR2 SNEGSKA (reference sequence). This CDR3 spans 11 amino acids. This CDR3 reads CSAREGNGYTF. CDR3 nucleotide sequence: TGCAGTGCTAGGGAGGGGAATGGCTACACCTTC.

This clonotype occurred many times. The genes are TRBV7-9 and TRBJ1-1; D is ambiguous. Germline-derived CDR1 and CDR2 are SEHNR and FQNEAQ (reference sequence). The CDR3 runs 10 residues. Trimming left V 6 bases short and J 2 bases short, with 1 base between. The chain's CDR3 is CASSNTEAFF. As DNA, the CDR3 is TGTGCCAGCAGTAACACTGAAGCTTTCTTT.

Only a few counts were recorded for this clonotype. The CDR3 region has the DNA TGTGCCAGCAGCTTGGGGGGACAGGATTACTATGGCTACACCTTC. Translated, it gives CASSLGGQDYYGYTF. This sequence joins TRBV5-5 and TRBJ1-2; TRBD1 matches at 8 bases. CDR3 length equals 15 residues. Per the germline V gene, CDR1 is SGHKS and CDR2 is YYEKEE (reference sequence). With 0 bases clipped from V and 3 bases from J, the junction kept 4 bases outside the gene matches. The whole variable domain, remainder taken from reference TRBV5-5 and TRBJ1-2, is DAGVTQSPTHLIKTRGQQVTLRCSPISGHKSVSWYQQVLGQGPQFIFQYYEKEERGRGNFPDRFSARQFPNYSSELNVNALLLGDSALYLCASSLGGQDYYGYTFGSGTRLTVV.

The chain carries TRBV14 and TRBJ2-1, with D perhaps assigned TRBD1 or TRBD2 (5 bases each). This CDR3 has 14 amino acids. The V gene lost 10 bases and the J gene lost 3 bases, with 16 bases spanning the gap. The germline CDR1 and CDR2 sequences are SGHDN and FVKESK. Here the CDR3 reads CAILKRGFYNEQFF. The DNA for the CDR3 is TGTGCCATTCTCAAGAGGGGATTCTACAATGAGCAGTTCTTC. Based on the CDR3 plus reference TRBV14 and TRBJ2-1, the full variable domain is EAGVTQFPSHSVIEKGQTVTLRCDPISGHDNLYWYRRVMGKEIKFLLHFVKESKQDESGMPNNRFLAERTGGTYSTLKVQPAELEDSGVYFCAILKRGFYNEQFFGPGTRLTVL.

In its sample, this clonotype was seen many times. The genes are TRBV28 and TRBJ2-7, with 12 bases that match TRBD2. V lost 5 bases and J lost 2; bases outside the gene matches: 13. The CDR3 loop spans 18 amino acids. In germline, CDR1 is MDHEN, CDR2 SYDVKM. CDR3 in amino acids: CASSLPRVASGRAYEQYF. Here the CDR3 DNA reads TGTGCCAGCAGTCTTCCCCGGGTGGCTAGCGGGAGGGCCTACGAGCAGTACTTC. Combining the CDR3 with reference TRBV28 and TRBJ2-7 gives the whole variable domain DVKVTQSSRYLVKRTGEKVFLECVQDMDHENMFWYRQDPGLGLRLIYFSYDVKMKEKGDIPEGYSVSREKKERFSLILESASTNQTSMYLCASSLPRVASGRAYEQYFGPGTRLTVT.

The V call is TRBV27, the J call TRBJ2-7, with D perhaps TRBD2 (5 bases). Looked up from germline, CDR1 is MNHEY and CDR2 is SMNVEV (reference sequence). V gave up 0 bases and J gave up 2 bases, with 11 bases separating them. The CDR3 is made up of 15 amino acids. CDR3 DNA sequence: TGTGCCAGCAGTTTATCGGTAGGGCGGGCCTACGAGCAGTACTTC. This sequence encodes CASSLSVGRAYEQYF.

There are many counts of this clonotype. The chain joins TRBV18 to TRBJ2-7; D uncertain. Per the germline V gene, CDR1 is KGHSH and CDR2 is LQKENI. Trimming stripped 6 bases from V and 6 bases from J, with 18 bases between. This CDR3 has 14 amino acids. Written as DNA, the CDR3 is TGTGCCAGCTCGGAACCCGGGCTCCCCTTCGAGCAGTACTTC. It specifies CASSEPGLPFEQYF.

This clonotype was counted ten times or more. As DNA, the CDR3 is TGTGCCAGCAGGACTACCCCTGGGACAGATACGCAGTATTTT. Protein: CASRTTPGTDTQYF. The chain employs TRBV6-2 or TRBV6-3 and TRBJ2-3; tentative D call: TRBD2 (5 bases). V lost 6 bases and J 3 bases, leaving 13 bases between the germline ends. Germline V gene lookup returns CDR1 MNHEY and CDR2 SVGEGT. CDR3 length: 14 amino acids.

This clonotype was seen a handful of times. The rearrangement joins TRBV24-1 to TRBJ1-5, with no clear D. Germline V gene lookup returns CDR1 KGHDR and CDR2 SFDVKD. The germline V and J ends were trimmed by 6 bases and 5 bases, with 13 bases remaining between them. The CDR3 is 14 residues long. The CDR3 region is CATSPTWDDQPQHF. The CDR3 DNA follows: TGTGCCACCAGTCCTACGTGGGATGATCAGCCCCAGCATTTT.

This clonotype was seen repeatedly, ten times or more. The gene calls are TRBV27 and TRBJ2-7; 8 bases line up with TRBD1. The CDR3 is 15 amino acids. In germline, CDR1 is MNHEY, CDR2 SMNVEV (reference sequence). V dropped 7 bases and J dropped 0; count of bases not matched to a gene: 8. The CDR3 DNA sequence: TGTGCCAGCAAGATCACAGGGGGAAGCTCCTACGAGCAGTACTTC. It translates to CASKITGGSSYEQYF.

This clonotype occurred many times. This chain joins TRBV20-1 and TRBJ2-3; 7 nucleotides align to TRBD2. The germline gives CDR1 DFQATT, CDR2 SNEGSKA (reference sequence). CDR3 length equals 14 residues. V trimming: 3 bases; J trimming: 6 bases; junction bases outside the gene matches: 9. CDR3 region: CSARRAGSGDTQYF. The CDR3 coding sequence is TGCAGTGCTAGGAGAGCGGGATCGGGTGATACGCAGTATTTT.

This clonotype was seen many times. This chain uses TRBV6-1 with TRBJ2-7; TRBD2 aligns across 10 bases. The germline gives CDR1 MNHNS, CDR2 SASEGT. Trimming removed 6 bases from V and 1 base from J; junction bases left unmatched: 6. The CDR3 has 15 residues. The CDR3 bases are TGTGCCAGCAGGGAGACTAGCGGGCCTTCCTACGAGCAGTACTTC. Residues: CASRETSGPSYEQYF.

This clonotype occurred many times. The DNA for the CDR3 is TGTGCCAGCAGTTACGGGGGGGCTAGCGGGAAAATCGAGCAGTACTTC. Protein: CASSYGGASGKIEQYF. The J gene is TRBJ2-7, the V gene TRBV6-2 or TRBV6-3; 9 bases line up with TRBD2. The CDR3 runs to 16 residues. The germline gives CDR1 MNHEY, CDR2 SVGEGT. J gave up 6 bases and V 2 bases, and 11 bases lay outside the gene matches.

In its sample, this clonotype was seen many times. The chain carries TRBV12-3 or TRBV12-4 and TRBJ2-1, with TRBD2 matching over 13 bases. This CDR3 contains 15 residues. V trimming: 5 bases; J trimming: 4 bases; junction bases outside the gene matches: 2. The CDR3 spells CASSRTSGSYNEQFF. Written as DNA, the CDR3 is TGTGCCAGCAGTCGGACTAGCGGGAGTTACAATGAGCAGTTCTTC.

This clonotype was seen more than once but under ten times. One junction end does not reproduce the germline sequence, and a read error may be involved. The chain is built from TRBV12-3 or TRBV12-4 and TRBJ2-5, with D perhaps TRBD1 or TRBD2 (5 bases each). The CDR3 contains 13 residues. This chain's CDR3 is CASKGRGGETQHF. Here the CDR3 DNA reads TGTGCCTCCAAGGGACGGGGTGGGGAGACCCAGCACTTC.

This clonotype has just a few counts. The gene calls are TRBV9 and TRBJ1-2; possibly TRBD1 for D (5 bases). V was shortened by 0 bases and J by 7 bases, with 10 bases between the two germline ends. CDR1 is SGDLS, CDR2 YYNGEE, per germline. CDR3 length: 13 amino acids. CDR3 loop: CASSVVGGSGYTF. DNA of the CDR3: TGTGCCAGCAGCGTAGTGGGGGGGTCTGGCTACACCTTC.

This chain links TRBV6-1 with TRBJ2-5; D call uncertain. This CDR3 contains 15 residues. CDR1 MNHNS and CDR2 SASEGT come from the germline V gene. The V and J ends lost 2 bases and 4 bases respectively, with 14 bases between them. The CDR3 loop reads CASSERLDPPETQYF. In DNA form, the CDR3 reads TGTGCCAGCAGTGAAAGGTTGGACCCCCCAGAGACCCAGTACTTC.

On this clonotype itself: Just one base apart from a much larger clone, this may be a read error. The V call is TRBV4-1, the J call TRBJ2-5, with 7 bases identical to TRBD1. Germline CDR1 MGHRA, CDR2 YSYEKL. The CDR3 spans 15 residues. The DNA of the CDR3 is TGCGCCAGCAGCCAATCCACAGGGGTGGAAGAGACCCAGCACTTC. It codes for CASSQSTGVEETQHF.

This clonotype was seen ten or more times. The V and J genes are TRBV6-2 or TRBV6-3 and TRBJ2-3, with TRBD1 identical over 8 bases. Germline CDR1 reads MNHEY; CDR2 reads SVGEGT. The CDR3 sequence is 16 residues long. J gave up 0 bases and V 6 bases, and 8 bases lay outside the gene matches. This CDR3 reads CASSTGGPTSTDTQYF. CDR3 nucleotide sequence: TGTGCCAGCAGCACAGGGGGGCCTACTAGCACAGATACGCAGTATTTT.

The chain recombines TRBV4-1 with TRBJ1-2, with TRBD1 as a possible D gene (5 bases). Germline CDR1 and CDR2: MGHRA and YSYEKL. Trimming took off 4 bases at V and 0 bases at J, with 18 bases between the two ends. The CDR3 runs 17 residues. The CDR3 reads CASSPLRGQAANYGYTF. Written as DNA, the CDR3 is TGCGCCAGCAGCCCCCTCCGGGGCCAGGCAGCTAACTATGGCTACACCTTC.

Concerning this clonotype: The junction does not match germline at one end; this may be a read error. J is TRBJ2-7 and V is TRBV6-1; 8 nucleotides align to TRBD2. Germline lookup yields CDR1 MNHNS and CDR2 SASEGT. The CDR3 length is 15 residues. CDR3 DNA: TGTGCCAGCAGTCCTACTAGCGGCTCCTCCTACGAGCGGTACTTC. The encoded protein is CASSPTSGSSYERYF.

As for this clonotype: A read error is possible here, since a much larger clone lies one base away. V and J are TRBV7-9 and TRBJ2-3, with 8 bases identical to TRBD2. The CDR3 is 18 amino acids. The germline gives CDR1 SEHNR, CDR2 FQNEAQ (reference sequence). The CDR3 nucleotides are TGTACCAGCAGCTATTCCCCGAGGGAGCGGGGGAGACCAGATACGCAGTATTTT. This codes for CTSSYSPRERGRPDTQYF.

This clonotype came up many times. CDR3 region: CASSYRRCRGRSGNTIYF. In nucleotides, the CDR3 is TGTGCCAGCAGCTACCGCCGTTGCAGGGGGCGGTCTGGAAACACCATATATTTT. The chain is built from TRBV7-7 and TRBJ1-3, with 8 bases fitting TRBD1. The CDR3 totals 18 residues. Germline V gives CDR1 SSHAT, CDR2 FNYEAQ (reference sequence). The ends lost 4 bases at V and 1 base at J; junction bases unmatched: 12. Full variable domain (rest looked up from reference TRBV7-7 and TRBJ1-3): GAGVSQSPRYKVTKRGQDVTLRCDPISSHATLYWYQQALGQGPEFLTYFNYEAQPDKSGLPSDRFSAERPEGSISTLTIQRTEQRDSAMYRCASSYRRCRGRSGNTIYFGEGSWLTVV.

There are many counts of this clonotype. This sequence joins TRBV18 and TRBJ2-1, with 12 positions matching TRBD2. V trimming: 0 bases; J trimming: 6 bases; junction bases outside the gene matches: 3. Germline V gene sequence: CDR1 KGHSH, CDR2 LQKENI. This CDR3 comprises 16 residues. CDR3 sequence: CASSPPASGGANEQFF. CDR3 nucleotide sequence: TGTGCCAGCTCACCACCGGCTAGCGGGGGGGCCAATGAGCAGTTCTTC.

This clonotype was seen more than once but under ten times. The chain has TRBV6-6 and TRBJ2-3; 8 bases are shared with TRBD2. The CDR3 extends over 17 amino acids. With V trimmed by 4 bases and J by 0 bases, 9 bases remained unmatched. Germline assignment: CDR1 MNHNY and CDR2 SVGAGI (reference sequence). This chain's CDR3 is CASSCSYTSGSTDTQYF. DNA of the CDR3: TGTGCCAGCAGTTGCTCGTATACTAGCGGTAGCACAGATACGCAGTATTTT.

CDR3 protein: CASALRQNGQPQHF. CDR3 in DNA: TGTGCCAGCGCATTAAGGCAGAATGGTCAGCCCCAGCATTTT. The J gene is TRBJ1-5, the V gene TRBV28; no clear D. CDR1 and CDR2 (germline): MDHEN, SYDVKM. V was cut by 8 bases and J by 6 bases, with 17 bases left in between. This CDR3 spans 14 amino acids.

Only a few counts were recorded for this clonotype. This chain links TRBV7-6 with TRBJ2-7; weak D call: TRBD2 (7 bases). Between the trimmed V and J ends, which lost 1 base and 4 bases, there was a span of 14 bases. Germline CDR1 is SGHVS and CDR2 is FNYEAQ. The CDR3 spans 15 residues. CDR3 bases: TGTGCCAGCAGCTTAGGCGGGGGCCCTGCTTACGAGCAGTACTTC. Encoded protein: CASSLGGGPAYEQYF.

This clonotype was seen repeatedly, ten times or more. The chain joins TRBV6-2 or TRBV6-3 to TRBJ2-7, with 13 bases lining up with TRBD2. This CDR3 spans 15 amino acids. V shed 2 bases and J 6 bases; nucleotides not matched to a gene: 4. Germline CDR1 MNHEY, CDR2 SVGEGT. The chain's CDR3 is CASSYAGTSGVEQYF. In nucleotides, the CDR3 is TGTGCCAGCAGTTACGCCGGGACTAGCGGGGTCGAGCAGTACTTC.

DNA of the CDR3: TGTGCCAGCAGCGCCTCTATCGGGGCAGATACGCAGTATTTT. This sequence encodes CASSASIGADTQYF. This chain connects TRBV9 to TRBJ2-3; perhaps TRBD2 as D (5 bases). The CDR3 totals 14 residues. CDR1 and CDR2 (germline): SGDLS, YYNGEE. Trimming removed 3 bases at V and 4 bases at J, with 12 bases between.

This clonotype has a count of ten or more. The chain couples TRBV3-1 to TRBJ1-1; unclear D gene. V was shortened by 0 bases and J by 5 bases, with 4 bases between the two germline ends. The CDR3 loop spans 12 amino acids. The germline gives CDR1 LGHDT, CDR2 YNNKEL (reference sequence). Written as DNA, the CDR3 is TGTGCCAGCAGCCAAGATAGGACTGAAGCTTTCTTT. This translates into CASSQDRTEAFF.

Ten or more counts support this clonotype. The chain combines TRBV5-5 with TRBJ1-2, with D tentatively TRBD1 (5 bases). This CDR3 region has 13 residues. Deletions cut 6 bases from V and 3 bases from J, with 12 bases between. Germline lookup yields CDR1 SGHKS and CDR2 YYEKEE (reference sequence). As DNA, the CDR3 is TGTGCCAGCACTGCCGGGACGGACTATGGCTACACCTTC. This encodes CASTAGTDYGYTF.